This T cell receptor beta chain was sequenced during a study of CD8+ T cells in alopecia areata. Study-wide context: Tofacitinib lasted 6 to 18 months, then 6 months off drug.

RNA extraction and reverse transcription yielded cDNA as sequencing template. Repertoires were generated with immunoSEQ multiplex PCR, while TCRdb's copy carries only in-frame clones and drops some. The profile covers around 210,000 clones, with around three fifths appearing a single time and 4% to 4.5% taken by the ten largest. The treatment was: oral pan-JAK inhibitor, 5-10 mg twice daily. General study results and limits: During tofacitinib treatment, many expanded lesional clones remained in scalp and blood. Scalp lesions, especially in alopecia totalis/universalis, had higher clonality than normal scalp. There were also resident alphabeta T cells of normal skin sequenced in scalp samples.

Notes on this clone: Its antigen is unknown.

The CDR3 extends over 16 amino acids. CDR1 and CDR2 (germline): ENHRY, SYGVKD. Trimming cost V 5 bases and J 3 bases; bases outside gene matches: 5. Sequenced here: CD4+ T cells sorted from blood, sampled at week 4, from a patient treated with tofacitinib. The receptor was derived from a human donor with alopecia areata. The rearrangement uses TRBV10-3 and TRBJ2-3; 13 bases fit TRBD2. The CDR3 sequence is CAISPGLAGPTDTQYF. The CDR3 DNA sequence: TGTGCCATCAGTCCGGGACTAGCGGGGCCAACAGATACGCAGTATTTT.